Only one count was recorded for the clone carrying this T cell receptor (beta chain). No antigen is known for it. A much more abundant neighbour one base away suggests this may be a read error. These data come from a study of blood T cells in healthy people across ages. PCR was performed a second time for roughly 7 to 11 cycles using a sample-barcoded 5' primer and a J-beta primer mix. TCRdb recomputed calls from the 5' RACE reads with MiXCR, one row per CDR3 protein. The sample shows about 770,000 distinct CDR3 sequences, under 55% of them seen only once. Study-level points and caveats: Researchers deemed the diversity estimates from one million T cells underestimates.

Germline lookup yields CDR1 MNHEY and CDR2 SMNVEV (reference sequence). This CDR3 contains 13 residues. V was clipped by 3 bases and J by 7 bases, with 12 bases between them. Each donor gave 9 to 10 milliliters of peripheral blood. Per sample, extraction of total RNA gave at least 6 micrograms in every case. The gene calls are TRBV27 and TRBJ1-2; D remains ambiguous. The receptor's source is a man aged 55 to 70 in good health. Sequenced material: blood. The CDR3 sequence: CASSLSAGRGYTF. For the CDR3, the DNA is TGTGCCAGCAGTTTGAGTGCGGGTCGTGGCTACACCTTC.